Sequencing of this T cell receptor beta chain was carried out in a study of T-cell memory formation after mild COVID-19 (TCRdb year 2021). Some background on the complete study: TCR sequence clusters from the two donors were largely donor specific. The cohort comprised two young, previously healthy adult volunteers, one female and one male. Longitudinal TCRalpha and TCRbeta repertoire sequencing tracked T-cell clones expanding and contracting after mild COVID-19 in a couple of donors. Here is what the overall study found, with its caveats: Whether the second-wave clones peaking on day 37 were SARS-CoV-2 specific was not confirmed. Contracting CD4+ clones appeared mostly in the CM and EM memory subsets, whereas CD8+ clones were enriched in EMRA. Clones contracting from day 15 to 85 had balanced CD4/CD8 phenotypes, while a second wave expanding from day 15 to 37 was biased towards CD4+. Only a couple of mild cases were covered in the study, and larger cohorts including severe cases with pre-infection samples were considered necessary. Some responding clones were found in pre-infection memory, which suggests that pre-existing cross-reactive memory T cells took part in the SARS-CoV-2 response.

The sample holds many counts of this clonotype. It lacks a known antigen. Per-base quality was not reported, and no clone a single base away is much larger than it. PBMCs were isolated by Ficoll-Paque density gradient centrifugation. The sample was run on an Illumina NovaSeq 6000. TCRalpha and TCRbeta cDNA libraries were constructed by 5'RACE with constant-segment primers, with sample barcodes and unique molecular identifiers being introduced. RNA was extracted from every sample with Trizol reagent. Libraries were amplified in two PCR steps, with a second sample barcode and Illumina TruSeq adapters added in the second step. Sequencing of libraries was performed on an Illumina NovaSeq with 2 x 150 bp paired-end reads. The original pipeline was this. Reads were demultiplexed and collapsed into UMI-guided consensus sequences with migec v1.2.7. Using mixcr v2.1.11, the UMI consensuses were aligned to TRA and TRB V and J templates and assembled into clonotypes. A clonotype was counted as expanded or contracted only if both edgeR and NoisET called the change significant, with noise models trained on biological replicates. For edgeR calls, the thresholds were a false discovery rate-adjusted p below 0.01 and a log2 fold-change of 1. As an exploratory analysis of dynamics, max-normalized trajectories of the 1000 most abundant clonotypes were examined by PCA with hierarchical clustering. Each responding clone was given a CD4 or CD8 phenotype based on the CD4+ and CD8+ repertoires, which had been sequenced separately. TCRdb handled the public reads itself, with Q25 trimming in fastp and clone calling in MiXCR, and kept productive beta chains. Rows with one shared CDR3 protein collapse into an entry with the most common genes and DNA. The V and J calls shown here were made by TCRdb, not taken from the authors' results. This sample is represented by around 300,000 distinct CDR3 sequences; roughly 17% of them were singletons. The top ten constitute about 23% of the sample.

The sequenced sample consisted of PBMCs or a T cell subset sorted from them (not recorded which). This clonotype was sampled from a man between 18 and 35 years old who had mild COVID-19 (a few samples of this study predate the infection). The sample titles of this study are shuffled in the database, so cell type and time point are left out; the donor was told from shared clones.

The DNA is TGTGCCAGCAGTCCTTACTCGGGGGAAGAGACCCAGTACTTC. It codes for CASSPYSGEETQYF. Recombination linked TRBV12-3 or TRBV12-4 to TRBJ2-5; the D gene is perhaps TRBD2, from 6 matching bases. Spanning cysteine to phenylalanine, the CDR3 consists of 14 amino acids. Solely the CDR3 DNA is kept, with 42 bases framed from the first base. V lost 5 bases and J lost 3 bases; the stretch between them is 13 bases long.